This paragraph reports one T cell receptor (beta chain). The antigen is undetermined. This entry is derived from a study of T cell responses to AZD1222 COVID-19 vaccine. Repertoires were generated with immunoSEQ multiplex PCR, while TCRdb's copy carries only in-frame clones and drops some. Among 120,000 or so clones listed, 80% to 90% were seen once. Whole-study results and caveats: Donors were chiefly white British, with a greater number of females, and clonal diversity was perhaps underestimated. Of the AZD1222 recipients, only 5 to 7 were seropositive at baseline. None of the repertoires were sampled until the peak T cell response had passed. There were vaccine-associated CD4 TCRs across spike, dominant at 160-218 and 743-854.

From germline, CDR1 is SGHTA and CDR2 FQGNSA. The V end was cut by 3 bases, the J end by 3 bases, with 9 bases between. This CDR3 has 13 amino acids. The receptor was derived from an adult in good health. The specimen comprised peripheral blood, sampled on day 0 of AZD1222 vaccination. The rearrangement uses TRBV7-2 and TRBJ2-7; possible D gene TRBD1, 5 bases. The CDR3 loop reads CASSLGRVYEQYF. The CDR3 bases are TGTGCCAGCAGCTTGGGCAGGGTCTACGAGCAGTACTTC.